This T cell receptor beta chain stems from a study of blood T cell repertoires in COVID-19. Study in general: COVID-19 samples, acute and convalescent, were from the United States, Italy and Spain. The analysed material was cDNA or gDNA that came from T cells, B-cell-depleted T cells, or PBMCs.

The data were produced by immunoSEQ multiplex PCR, yet TCRdb's version contains in-frame clones alone and is incomplete. Seen here are roughly 220,000 clones, less than 90% observed once, and the top ten hold around 5.5%. Trimming at V came to 5 bases and at J to 3 bases, leaving 9 bases not matched to a gene. This CDR3 has 15 residues. The germline gives CDR1 LNHDA, CDR2 SQIVND (reference sequence). The chain carries TRBV19 and TRBJ1-2; 7 nucleotides agree with TRBD1. Sequenced input: peripheral blood. This sequence was found in a woman aged 55-70 years who had recovered from COVID-19. DNA for the CDR3: TGTGCCAGTAGTCCAGGAGACAGGGCCCACTATGGCTACACCTTC. Protein sequence: CASSPGDRAHYGYTF.